The rows below give T cell receptor beta chains drawn from one sample of a study of blood T cell repertoires in COVID-19. TCRdb keeps only in-frame clones here, not all; method: immunoSEQ multiplex PCR. This repertoire shows roughly 250,000 clones, roughly 90% found once; its top ten account for over 4%. Source material: peripheral blood. Receptors originate from a man between 60 and 75 years old who had recovered from COVID-19. Each CDR3 is given with its conserved first and last residue. D genes are given only for firm matches. A clone size is listed for some rows: how often the clone was seen (once, few, many), or a class if it is expanded.

D: -; J: TRBJ1-5; V: TRBV5-1; size: -; CDR3: CASRQGLGNQPQHF; DNA: TGCGCCAGCAGGCAGGGTTTAGGCAATCAGCCCCAGCATTTT
D: -; J: TRBJ2-1; V: TRBV3-1/TRBV3-2; size: few; CDR3: CASSRLYNEQFF; DNA: TGTGCCAGCAGCCGGCTCTACAATGAGCAGTTCTTC
D: TRBD2; J: TRBJ2-5; V: TRBV29-1; size: -; CDR3: CSVEGSGDFGRETQYF; DNA: TGCAGCGTTGAAGGTAGCGGGGACTTCGGGCGGGAGACCCAGTACTTC
D: -; J: TRBJ2-7; V: TRBV6-2/TRBV6-3; size: -; CDR3: CASSYSGATYEQYF; DNA: TGTGCCAGCAGTTACTCAGGGGCCACCTACGAGCAGTACTTC
D: -; J: TRBJ2-7; V: TRBV4-1; size: -; CDR3: CASSLRDPGEGSYEQYF; DNA: TGCGCCAGCAGCCTTCGAGACCCAGGGGAGGGCTCCTACGAGCAGTACTTC
D: TRBD1; J: TRBJ1-1; V: TRBV2; size: -; CDR3: CASDWTGVPNTEAFF; DNA: TGTGCCAGCGATTGGACAGGGGTTCCGAACACTGAAGCTTTCTTT
D: TRBD2; J: TRBJ2-7; V: TRBV10-1; size: once; CDR3: CASALSGTSGGCSYEQYF; DNA: TGCGCCAGCGCGTTATCCGGGACTAGCGGAGGGTGCTCCTACGAGCAGTACTTC
D: -; J: TRBJ1-6; V: TRBV9; size: -; CDR3: CASSEQSRVRNSPLHF; DNA: TGTGCCAGCAGCGAACAGAGCAGGGTCAGGAATTCACCCCTCCACTTT
D: -; J: TRBJ1-5; V: TRBV6-6; size: few; CDR3: CASSLKGFSQPQHF; DNA: TGTGCCAGCAGTTTAAAGGGGTTCAGTCAGCCCCAGCATTTT
D: -; J: TRBJ1-2; V: TRBV4-2; size: -; CDR3: CASSQDPQVANYGYTF; DNA: TGTGCCAGCAGCCAAGATCCGCAGGTAGCTAACTATGGCTACACCTTC
D: -; J: TRBJ2-7; V: TRBV23-1; size: -; CDR3: CASSQSNRASRDEQYF; DNA: TGCGCCAGCAGTCAATCGAACAGGGCGAGCCGGGATGAGCAGTACTTC
D: -; J: TRBJ2-5; V: TRBV19; size: -; CDR3: CASSSGGDPRETQYF; DNA: TGTGCCAGTAGTTCGGGGGGCGATCCACGAGAGACCCAGTACTTC
D: TRBD1; J: TRBJ2-7; V: TRBV28; size: -; CDR3: CASTGWDRSFYEQYF; DNA: TGTGCCAGCACCGGCTGGGACAGGTCTTTCTACGAGCAGTACTTC